What follows are 21 T cell receptor beta chains derived from one specimen sequenced in a study of shared clonotypes between healthy human individuals. Method: immunoSEQ multiplex PCR; TCRdb's copy keeps in-frame clones and lacks some. This sample carries roughly 2.4 million clones, approximately 94% of them seen once, and the ten largest clones take over 0.1%. The material sequenced was naive CD4+ T cells sorted from blood. This sample's subset: CD45RA+ positively selected. The receptor set was obtained from a man aged 18 to 30 in good health.

The rearrangement uses TRBV6-1 and TRBJ1-1; D is unclear. Per germline, CDR1 MNHNS and CDR2 SASEGT. This CDR3 comprises 13 residues. V was shortened by 2 bases and J by 4 bases, with 8 bases between the two germline ends. CDR3 sequence (DNA): TGTGCCAGCAGTGAAACCACGGGCACTGAAGCTTTCTTT. Its protein is CASSETTGTEAFF.

V and J are TRBV10-3 and TRBJ1-4, with TRBD1 identical over 10 bases. Looked up from germline, CDR1 is ENHRY and CDR2 is SYGVKD. V lost 4 bases, J lost 3 bases, and 5 bases stayed unmatched. The CDR3 runs 16 residues. The CDR3: CAISGTGGASNEKLFF. The DNA for the CDR3 is TGTGCCATCAGTGGGACAGGGGGAGCTTCTAATGAAAAACTGTTTTTT.

J is TRBJ2-1 and V is TRBV6-1; a possible D gene is TRBD2 (6 bases). The CDR3 sequence is 17 residues long. Germline lookup yields CDR1 MNHNS and CDR2 SASEGT. V was pared by 3 bases and J by 4 bases, with 19 bases between. The CDR3 nucleotides read TGTGCCAGCAGTGACCGTATTGGTCTAGCGATATACAATGAGCAGTTCTTC. Its protein product is CASSDRIGLAIYNEQFF.

DNA of the CDR3: TGCGCCAGCAGCCCCTATGCGGGCACAGATACGCAGTATTTT. Protein product: CASSPYAGTDTQYF. The genes are TRBV5-1 and TRBJ2-3; D is ambiguous. The CDR3 has 14 amino acids. Germline lookup yields CDR1 SGHRS and CDR2 YFSETQ. V was trimmed by 4 bases and J by 1 base, leaving 10 bases between them.

The rearrangement links TRBV30 to TRBJ2-1; 13 bases match TRBD2. Trimming cost V 8 bases and J 10 bases; bases outside gene matches: 5. The germline gives CDR1 GTSNPN, CDR2 SVGIG (reference sequence). This CDR3 comprises 12 residues. CDR3 residues: CAGTSGTGEQFF. The DNA for the CDR3 is TGTGCCGGGACTAGCGGGACGGGGGAGCAGTTCTTC.

This chain uses TRBV10-1 with TRBJ2-7, with a tentative D call TRBD1 (6 bases). Trimming cost V 3 bases and J 1 base, with 28 bases left between them. This CDR3 comprises 20 residues. Germline-derived CDR1 and CDR2 are WNHNN and SYGVQD (reference sequence). The CDR3 loop is CASSDYRARRESGPSYEQYF. CDR3 nucleotide sequence: TGCGCCAGCAGTGACTACAGGGCACGTCGTGAAAGCGGCCCATCCTACGAGCAGTACTTC.

The J gene is TRBJ1-2, the V gene TRBV13; D gene uncertain. The CDR3 consists of 15 residues. The germline V gene encodes CDR1 PRHDT and CDR2 FYEKMQ (reference sequence). The V gene lost 1 base and the J gene lost 6 bases, with 15 bases spanning the gap. The CDR3 sequence is CASSLARDITHGYTF. Here the CDR3 DNA reads TGTGCCAGCAGCTTAGCCCGAGACATTACCCATGGCTACACCTTC.

The CDR3 protein is CASSLEGTSRNEQFF. The CDR3, as DNA: TGCGCCAGCAGCTTGGAGGGGACGTCGCGCAATGAGCAGTTCTTC. V usage is TRBV5-1 and J usage is TRBJ2-1; D may be TRBD1 or TRBD2 (5 bases each). V was trimmed by 0 bases and J by 6 bases, leaving 13 bases between them. The CDR3 runs to 15 residues. Per the germline V gene, CDR1 is SGHRS and CDR2 is YFSETQ. Looking up the rest from reference TRBV5-1 and TRBJ2-1 gives the full variable domain: KAGVTQTPRYLIKTRGQQVTLSCSPISGHRSVSWYQQTPGQGLQFLFEYFSETQRNKGNFPGRFSGRQFSNSRSEMNVSTLELGDSALYLCASSLEGTSRNEQFFGPGTRLTVL.

This chain links TRBV5-1 with TRBJ2-7, with D perhaps matching TRBD2 (6 bases). This CDR3 comprises 16 residues. The V end lost 0 bases, the J end lost 0 bases, and 13 bases lay between the germline ends. Per germline, CDR1 SGHRS and CDR2 YFSETQ. The DNA for the CDR3 is TGCGCCAGCAGCTTGGAAGGCGGGACGATCTCCTACGAGCAGTACTTC. It codes for CASSLEGGTISYEQYF. The full variable domain, its missing parts supplied by reference TRBV5-1 and TRBJ2-7, is KAGVTQTPRYLIKTRGQQVTLSCSPISGHRSVSWYQQTPGQGLQFLFEYFSETQRNKGNFPGRFSGRQFSNSRSEMNVSTLELGDSALYLCASSLEGGTISYEQYFGPGTRLTVT.

The V call is TRBV18, the J call TRBJ2-7; D might be TRBD1 (6 bases). The CDR3 loop spans 16 amino acids. Trimming cost V 0 bases and J 3 bases, with 15 bases left between them. Germline V gene lookup returns CDR1 KGHSH and CDR2 LQKENI. The chain's CDR3 is CASSPPGSGVGYEQYF. CDR3 in DNA: TGTGCCAGCTCACCACCGGGTTCAGGGGTAGGCTACGAGCAGTACTTC.

V is TRBV7-2 and J is TRBJ2-5; TRBD2 agrees at 12 bases. The ends lost 5 bases at V and 6 bases at J; junction bases unmatched: 7. The CDR3 length is 15 residues. CDR1 is SGHTA, CDR2 FQGNSA, per germline. The CDR3 DNA reads as TGTGCCAGCAGCCTCGGGACTAGCGGGTCCAAGACCCAGTACTTC. This sequence encodes CASSLGTSGSKTQYF.

J is TRBJ2-6 and V is TRBV19; no firm D call. The V gene lost 8 bases and the J gene lost 1 base, with 12 bases spanning the gap. The CDR3 length is 15 residues. CDR1 and CDR2 (germline): LNHDA, SQIVND (reference sequence). DNA of the CDR3: TGTGCCAGTCACACTTTGTTGTCTGGGGCCAACGTCCTGACTTTC. This codes for CASHTLLSGANVLTF. The entire variable domain, with the rest obtained from reference TRBV19 and TRBJ2-6, is as follows: DGGITQSPKYLFRKEGQNVTLSCEQNLNHDAMYWYRQDPGQGLRLIYYSQIVNDFQKGDIAEGYSVSREKKESFPLTVTSAQKNPTAFYLCASHTLLSGANVLTFGAGSRLTVL.

In regard to this clone: The same CDR3 arises from other DNA sequences in this sample as well. V usage is TRBV30 and J usage is TRBJ2-2; TRBD1 or TRBD2 may be the D gene (5 bases each). CDR1 is GTSNPN, CDR2 SVGIG, per germline (reference sequence). The V and J ends lost 3 bases and 6 bases respectively, with 5 bases between them. The CDR3 loop spans 11 amino acids. CDR3 sequence reads: CAWRGAGELFF. CDR3 bases: TGTGCCTGGAGGGGGGCCGGGGAGCTGTTTTTT.

The V and J genes are TRBV28 and TRBJ1-4, with no clear D. V dropped 7 bases and J dropped 8 bases, with 11 bases sitting between them. Germline V gene sequence: CDR1 MDHEN, CDR2 SYDVKM. The CDR3 length is 12 residues. The CDR3 here is CASTPTKEKLFF. The CDR3 coding sequence is TGTGCCAGCACCCCGACAAAGGAAAAACTGTTTTTT.

The rearrangement joins TRBV27 to TRBJ1-1, with TRBD1 matching 7 bases. Germline trimming cut 6 bases from V and 0 bases from J; bases unmatched to any gene: 7. This CDR3 contains 15 residues. Per germline, CDR1 MNHEY and CDR2 SMNVEV (reference sequence). The CDR3 bases are TGTGCCAGCAGGGGGATGGACAGGTTGAACACTGAAGCTTTCTTT. It codes for CASRGMDRLNTEAFF.

Remarks on this clone: The same CDR3 arises from other DNA sequences in this sample as well. J is TRBJ1-2 and V is TRBV2; D is unclear. The germline V gene has CDR1 SNHLY and CDR2 FYNNEI. CDR3 length: 11 amino acids. With 2 bases removed from V and 8 bases from J, the gap between germline ends came to 6 bases. CDR3 amino acids: CASSEPGGYTF. The CDR3 DNA is TGTGCCAGCAGTGAACCCGGAGGCTACACCTTC.

This clone was recorded a few times. This chain joins TRBV30 and TRBJ1-1; 7 bases align to TRBD1. The CDR3 is made up of 11 amino acids. The trim removed 0 bases at V and 10 bases at J, leaving 2 bases unmatched. Germline V gene sequence: CDR1 GTSNPN, CDR2 SVGIG (reference sequence). CDR3 loop: CAWSVGTVAFF. The CDR3, as DNA: TGTGCCTGGAGTGTAGGGACAGTAGCTTTCTTT.

This rearrangement joins TRBV7-9 to TRBJ1-1; TRBD1 aligns across 10 bases. CDR3 length: 15 amino acids. Losses at the gene ends were 4 bases for V and 1 base for J; bases not matched to a gene: 3. The germline V gene encodes CDR1 SEHNR and CDR2 FQNEAQ (reference sequence). CDR3: CASSWGQGRNTEAFF. The CDR3 DNA reads as TGTGCCAGCAGCTGGGGACAGGGGAGGAACACTGAAGCTTTCTTT.

The V and J genes are TRBV7-2 and TRBJ1-5; D is unclear. V shed 5 bases and J shed 3 bases, with 8 bases lying between them. Germline-derived CDR1 and CDR2 are SGHTA and FQGNSA. The CDR3 covers 13 residues. The CDR3 nucleotides are TGTGCCAGCAGCCCCCGCCACAATCAGCCCCAGCATTTT. Protein product: CASSPRHNQPQHF.

As for this clone: The sample holds other DNA sequences that translate to the same CDR3. The chain is built from TRBV25-1 and TRBJ1-6, with 7 nucleotides matching TRBD1. J lost 7 bases, V lost 4 bases, and 1 base had no gene match. This CDR3 has 13 residues. In germline, CDR1 is MGHDK, CDR2 SYGVNS. DNA of the CDR3: TGTGCCAGCAGTGGGACAGGCAATTCACCCCTCCACTTT. Protein sequence: CASSGTGNSPLHF. Using reference TRBV25-1 and TRBJ1-6 for the parts outside the CDR3, the full variable domain is EADIYQTPRYLVIGTGKKITLECSQTMGHDKMYWYQQDPGMELHLIHYSYGVNSTEKGDLSSESTVSRIRTEHFPLTLESARPSHTSQYLCASSGTGNSPLHFGNGTRLTVT.

The J gene is TRBJ2-3, the V gene TRBV11-3; D gene unclear. This CDR3 comprises 15 residues. The germline V gene encodes CDR1 SGHNT and CDR2 YENEEA. The V and J ends lost 3 bases and 0 bases respectively, with 10 bases between them. This chain's CDR3 is CASSFSTGSTDTQYF. As DNA, the CDR3 is TGTGCCAGCAGCTTTTCGACTGGTAGCACAGATACGCAGTATTTT.